The next 24 T cell receptor beta chains were all read from a single sample in a study of radiation and T cells in renal cell carcinoma. Clones were read by immunoSEQ multiplex PCR, and TCRdb kept only the in-frame ones, dropping some. The sample records some 140,000 clones, around nine tenths being singletons. Sample time point: baseline pretreatment blood. Noted treatment: 15 Gy SBRT to primary tumor, nephrectomy 4 weeks later. The sample here was blood, taken from a patient whose treatment included radiotherapy and nephrectomy. The receptors were sampled from a woman aged 45-60 years with renal cell carcinoma.

This clone was seen just once. The chain recombines TRBV5-5 with TRBJ2-7, with TRBD1 matching over 7 bases. CDR1 and CDR2 (germline): SGHKS, YYEKEE (reference sequence). The V and J ends lost 0 bases and 4 bases, in that order; junction bases with no gene match: 7. The CDR3 is 15 amino acids. CDR3 region: CASSLARRGSYEQYF. The CDR3 nucleotides read TGTGCCAGCAGCTTGGCTCGCAGGGGGTCGTACGAGCAGTACTTC.

Regarding this clone: Being one base from a much bigger clone, this may be a read error. The gene calls are TRBV6-5 and TRBJ2-7; tentatively, D is TRBD1 (5 bases). The V and J ends lost 2 bases and 3 bases respectively, with 8 bases between them. Germline V gene data show CDR1 as MNHEY and CDR2 as SVGAGI. The CDR3 spans 13 residues. The CDR3 region has the DNA TGTGCCAGCAGTTACCTTAGGGGCTACGAGCAGTACTTC. Its translation is CASSYLRGYEQYF.

This clone came up once. V usage is TRBV9 and J usage is TRBJ1-4, with 8 bases fitting TRBD1. V trimming: 3 bases; J trimming: 8 bases; junction bases outside the gene matches: 9. The CDR3 spans 15 residues. Germline assignment: CDR1 SGDLS and CDR2 YYNGEE. Written as DNA, the CDR3 is TGTGCCAGCAGCGCGACAGGGGCGTCTGGAGAAAAACTGTTTTTT. This gives the protein CASSATGASGEKLFF.

The chain carries TRBV19 and TRBJ1-5; D not resolved. The CDR3 consists of 14 residues. The V gene lost 7 bases and the J gene lost 1 base, with 11 bases spanning the gap. Germline V gives CDR1 LNHDA, CDR2 SQIVND (reference sequence). This chain's CDR3 is CASNLRGSNQPQHF. In DNA, the CDR3 is TGTGCCAGTAATCTACGGGGAAGCAATCAGCCCCAGCATTTT.

This chain's CDR3 is CASSLDSEKLFF. The CDR3 bases are TGTGCCAGCAGCTTAGACAGTGAAAAACTGTTTTTT. This chain joins TRBV7-9 and TRBJ1-4, with D uncertain. The germline CDR1 and CDR2 sequences are SEHNR and FQNEAQ (reference sequence). Trimming took off 1 base at V and 7 bases at J, with 4 bases between the two ends. The CDR3 sequence is 12 residues long.

The V gene is TRBV18, the J gene TRBJ1-4; no clear D gene. CDR3 size: 14 residues. Deletions cut 3 bases from V and 3 bases from J, with 8 bases between. Germline V gene data show CDR1 as KGHSH and CDR2 as LQKENI. This chain's CDR3 is CASSPGMANEKLFF. The CDR3 DNA reads as TGTGCCAGCTCACCGGGGATGGCTAATGAAAAACTGTTTTTT. Variable domain in full (rest from reference TRBV18 and TRBJ1-4): NAGVMQNPRHLVRRRGQEARLRCSPMKGHSHVYWYRQLPEEGLKFMVYLQKENIIDESGMPKERFSAEFPKEGPSILRIQQVVRGDSAAYFCASSPGMANEKLFFGSGTQLSVL.

This clone came up once. This CDR3 is also generated by other DNA sequences in the sample. The J gene is TRBJ2-5, the V gene TRBV19, with D perhaps TRBD1 (7 bases). The CDR3 spans 13 residues. The germline V gene encodes CDR1 LNHDA and CDR2 SQIVND (reference sequence). The germline V and J ends were trimmed by 3 bases and 4 bases, with 9 bases remaining between them. As DNA, the CDR3 is TGTGCCAGTAGTATGCAGGGGGGAGAGACCCAGTACTTC. Translated: CASSMQGGETQYF.

The rearrangement links TRBV7-2 to TRBJ1-1; D is uncertain. Germline loops: CDR1 SGHTA, CDR2 FQGNSA. The CDR3 is 14 amino acids. Trimming shortened V by 5 bases and J by 3 bases, and 13 bases separated the two germline ends. DNA of the CDR3: TGTGCCAGCAGCGTAGACGGGGAGTACACTGAAGCTTTCTTT. Protein: CASSVDGEYTEAFF.

V is TRBV19 and J is TRBJ2-3; 8 nucleotides agree with TRBD2. This CDR3 has 14 amino acids. The germline V gene has CDR1 LNHDA and CDR2 SQIVND (reference sequence). The V gene end was trimmed by 5 bases and the J gene end by 6 bases; junction bases not matched to a gene: 7. CDR3 sequence reads: CASSARAGVDTQYF. The DNA for the CDR3 is TGTGCCAGTAGTGCTAGAGCGGGGGTGGATACGCAGTATTTT.

This clone is a singleton in its sample. The chain uses TRBV29-1 and TRBJ2-1; D gene uncertain. Germline lookup yields CDR1 SQVTM and CDR2 ANQGSEA. V lost 2 bases, J lost 3 bases, and 14 bases lay in between. This CDR3 is 15 amino acids long. CDR3 sequence reads: CSVELNGVGYNEQFF. DNA for the CDR3: TGCAGCGTTGAATTAAATGGAGTGGGCTACAATGAGCAGTTCTTC.

The V gene is TRBV7-6, the J gene TRBJ2-7; 8 bases fit TRBD1. The ends lost 2 bases at V and 2 bases at J; junction bases unmatched: 5. Germline V gene sequence: CDR1 SGHVS, CDR2 FNYEAQ. There are 15 residues in the CDR3. The CDR3 reads CASSLQGAGTYEQYF. The CDR3 region has the DNA TGTGCCAGCAGCTTACAGGGGGCGGGAACCTACGAGCAGTACTTC.

V gene TRBV7-9 combines with J gene TRBJ1-5; D may be TRBD1 (6 bases). Trimming removed 4 bases at V and 5 bases at J, with 9 bases between. The germline CDR1 and CDR2 sequences are SEHNR and FQNEAQ (reference sequence). CDR3 size: 13 residues. The CDR3 protein is CASSSWTDQPQHF. CDR3 nucleotide sequence: TGTGCCAGCAGCTCTTGGACAGATCAGCCCCAGCATTTT.

This chain uses TRBV30 with TRBJ1-1; D not resolved. This CDR3 spans 14 amino acids. Germline V CDR1 and CDR2: GTSNPN, SVGIG (reference sequence). Trimming took off 0 bases at V and 3 bases at J, with 11 bases between the two ends. CDR3 coding DNA: TGTGCCTGGAGTGTACGGCTGTACGACACTGAAGCTTTCTTT. Translation gives CAWSVRLYDTEAFF.

This chain joins TRBV5-1 and TRBJ2-3; 8 bases fit TRBD2. After removal of 3 bases from V and 2 bases from J, the junction contained 11 bases not matched to a gene. In germline, CDR1 is SGHRS, CDR2 YFSETQ. The CDR3 contains 17 residues. The CDR3, as DNA: TGCGCCAGCAGCTCTAGCCCCGGGACTAGGTACACAGATACGCAGTATTTT. This translates into CASSSSPGTRYTDTQYF.

The chain is built from TRBV7-9 and TRBJ2-5; TRBD2 matches at 13 bases. V lost 6 bases to trimming and J lost 3 bases; unmatched junction nucleotides: 7. This CDR3 is built from 16 residues. Germline V gene data show CDR1 as SEHNR and CDR2 as FQNEAQ (reference sequence). The CDR3 region is CASSKTSGGTEETQYF. DNA for the CDR3: TGTGCCAGCAGTAAGACTAGCGGGGGGACCGAAGAGACCCAGTACTTC.

The CDR3 nucleotides read TGTGCCAGCAGTCTGACAGCCTATGGCTACACCTTC. This codes for CASSLTAYGYTF. The chain joins TRBV25-1 to TRBJ1-2; tentative D call: TRBD1 (5 bases). The CDR3 contains 12 residues. Trimming took off 5 bases at V and 4 bases at J, with 8 bases between the two ends. Germline CDR1 is MGHDK and CDR2 is SYGVNS.

The CDR3 DNA reads as TGTGCCAGTAGTATGGCAGGGGGGTCCTACGAGCAGTACTTC. Protein: CASSMAGGSYEQYF. The rearrangement joins TRBV19 to TRBJ2-7, with a tentative D call TRBD1 (7 bases). The CDR3 consists of 14 residues. CDR1 LNHDA and CDR2 SQIVND come from the germline V gene (reference sequence). V was clipped by 3 bases and J by 1 base, with 10 bases between them.

This clone was counted a single time. The chain carries TRBV25-1 and TRBJ2-7; D is undetermined. This CDR3 contains 11 residues. CDR1 is MGHDK and CDR2 is SYGVNS in the germline V gene. Trimming removed 4 bases at V and 9 bases at J, with 10 bases between. CDR3: CASSVDKRQYF. Here the CDR3 DNA reads TGTGCCAGCAGTGTCGACAAACGGCAGTACTTC.

The V call is TRBV9, the J call TRBJ2-4; 10 nucleotides align to TRBD1. The ends lost 4 bases at V and 9 bases at J; junction bases unmatched: 7. This CDR3 is 14 amino acids long. The germline gives CDR1 SGDLS, CDR2 YYNGEE. The CDR3 DNA follows: TGTGCCAGCAGCCCGACAGGGGGCGGAAGCATTCAGTACTTC. Protein sequence: CASSPTGGGSIQYF.

The chain is built from TRBV6-5 and TRBJ1-2; D perhaps matches TRBD1 (5 bases). Germline loops: CDR1 MNHEY, CDR2 SVGAGI. V was cut by 5 bases and J by 6 bases, with 16 bases left in between. CDR3 length equals 14 residues. The CDR3 region has the DNA TGTGCCAGCAGTAGACTAACAGGAGTTGATGGCTACACCTTC. This codes for CASSRLTGVDGYTF.

Worth noting for this clone: Germline and junction disagree at one end, which may indicate a read error. The chain couples TRBV5-1 to TRBJ2-7, with a tentative D call TRBD1 (6 bases). Germline V gene data show CDR1 as SGHRS and CDR2 as YFSETQ. This CDR3 has 14 residues. CDR3 residues: CASSLEQGSFEQYF. The DNA for the CDR3 is TGCGCCAGCAGCTTGGAACAGGGATCCTTCGAGCAGTACTTC.

The chain couples TRBV19 to TRBJ1-1; 7 nucleotides align to TRBD1. The V and J ends lost 3 bases and 5 bases, in that order; junction bases with no gene match: 6. This CDR3 comprises 14 residues. Germline CDR1 reads LNHDA; CDR2 reads SQIVND (reference sequence). The CDR3 here is CASSITGVRTEAFF. The CDR3 nucleotides are TGTGCCAGTAGTATTACAGGGGTTCGAACTGAAGCTTTCTTT.

This chain links TRBV9 with TRBJ1-2; tentatively, D is TRBD1 (5 bases). The germline gives CDR1 SGDLS, CDR2 YYNGEE. The CDR3 totals 14 residues. With 0 bases removed from V and 4 bases from J, the gap between germline ends came to 10 bases. The CDR3 is CASSVDEGPYGYTF. The CDR3 bases are TGTGCCAGCAGCGTAGATGAGGGACCCTATGGCTACACCTTC.

The chain carries TRBV6-5 and TRBJ1-4; weak D call: TRBD1 (5 bases). The CDR3 length is 15 residues. Germline CDR1 and CDR2: MNHEY and SVGAGI. Trimming stripped 0 bases from V and 8 bases from J, with 13 bases between. As DNA, the CDR3 is TGTGCCAGCAGTTACTCAGGGAACGGGGGGGAAAAACTGTTTTTT. As protein: CASSYSGNGGEKLFF.